The subject of this entry is one T cell receptor beta chain. The entry originates in a study of cytotoxic CD8 clonotypes in ibrutinib-treated CLL. In the study overall: Response samples followed a median approximately 13 months of treatment, range 6 to 36.

Measured with immunoSEQ multiplex PCR; TCRdb has only the in-frame clones, and not every one. Of some 310,000 clones in the sample, roughly 80% are singletons; the top ten hold under 8.5%. Germline V gene lookup returns CDR1 LGHNA and CDR2 YNFKEQ. V lost 4 bases and J lost 0; bases outside the gene matches: 3. This CDR3 spans 14 amino acids. The material was PBMCs, obtained before ibrutinib treatment. The origin of this receptor is a human donor with chronic lymphocytic leukemia. The V and J genes are TRBV4-2 and TRBJ2-7; 7 positions match TRBD1. The CDR3: CASSREGASYEQYF. The CDR3 bases are TGTGCCAGCAGCCGAGAGGGGGCCTCCTACGAGCAGTACTTC.